This T cell receptor (beta chain) was sequenced for a study of shared clonotypes between healthy human individuals. Only in-frame clones appear in the TCRdb table, and some are missing; sequencing was by immunoSEQ multiplex PCR. Altogether 650,000 to 750,000 clones are present, less than 80% being singletons, with the ten largest covering about 1.7%. Input material: memory CD4+ T cells sorted from blood. Specified subset: CD45RA-negative fraction. The source of this sequence is a woman in her 30s in good health.

CDR3 sequence reads: CAHTGSSLPYEQYF. CDR3 nucleotides: TGTGCCCACACGGGGAGTTCCCTTCCCTACGAGCAGTACTTC. The gene calls are TRBV28 and TRBJ2-7, with D possibly matching TRBD2 (5 bases). CDR3 size: 14 residues. Germline V CDR1 and CDR2: MDHEN, SYDVKM. With 11 bases removed from V and 2 bases from J, the gap between germline ends came to 19 bases. Together with reference TRBV28 and TRBJ2-7, the CDR3 gives the full variable domain: DVKVTQSSRYLVKRTGEKVFLECVQDMDHENMFWYRQDPGLGLRLIYFSYDVKMKEKGDIPEGYSVSREKKERFSLILESASTNQTSMYLCAHTGSSLPYEQYFGPGTRLTVT.